A selection of T cell receptor beta chains follows, all from one sample in a study of lymphopenia after photon versus proton radiotherapy. TCRdb's table, derived via immunoSEQ multiplex PCR, lists solely in-frame clones and lacks some. This table has roughly 64,000 clones, around 90% appearing once. Material: peripheral blood, obtained from a patient treated with proton-based radiotherapy. The receptor source for this set is a man older than 75 with esophageal cancer. CDR3s include the opening cysteine and the closing phenylalanine or tryptophan. A D gene is named only where the DNA matches it firmly. Expanded clones get a size class; other rows say once, few or many, or leave the size out.

.,TRBV18,.,TRBJ2-1,TGTGCCAGCTCACCACCGTTCCCTATGGGGAATGAGCAGTTCTTC,CASSPPFPMGNEQFF
.,TRBV2,.,TRBJ2-7,TGTGCCAGCAGGGACCCCGGATCACCCTCAAACGAGCAGTACTTC,CASRDPGSPSNEQYF
TRBD2,TRBV5-1,.,TRBJ2-2,TGCGCCAGCAGCTTTAGCGGGGGCAAAAACACCGGGGAGCTGTTTTTT,CASSFSGGKNTGELFF
.,TRBV30,.,TRBJ1-1,TGTGCCTGGAGACCTCCCTGGGGGGCTGAAGCTTTCTTT,CAWRPPWGAEAFF
.,TRBV6-6,once,TRBJ1-1,TGTGCCAGTGATGGACGGTTGAACACTGAAGCTTTCTTT,CASDGRLNTEAFF
TRBD2,TRBV7-6,few,TRBJ2-1,TGTGCCAGCAGCCTGGGTAAGCGGGATTATGCTGATAATGAGCAGTTCTTC,CASSLGKRDYADNEQFF
.,TRBV7-2,few,TRBJ1-6,TGTGCCACGTCCGTCTACAGGGTGGCGGTCTCACCCCTCCACTTT,CATSVYRVAVSPLHF
.,TRBV7-2,once,TRBJ2-5,TGTGCCAGCAGCTTAGCGCCCACGTACCAAGAGACCCAGTACTTC,CASSLAPTYQETQYF
.,TRBV6-5,.,TRBJ1-1,TGTGCCAGCAGAACGGACGGCTCGCGGGAAGCTTTCTTT,CASRTDGSREAFF
.,TRBV10-3,.,TRBJ2-1,TGTGCCATCAGTCGGGACAACCTCCGGAATGAGCAGTTCTTC,CAISRDNLRNEQFF
.,TRBV7-2,once,TRBJ2-4,TGTGCCAGCAGCTTAGGGGTAGCCAAAAACATTCAGTACTTC,CASSLGVAKNIQYF
.,TRBV19,.,TRBJ2-2,TGTGCCAGTAGCTTGCTAGAACGTCCCACCGGGGAGCTGTTTTTT,CASSLLERPTGELFF
.,TRBV6-5,.,TRBJ2-5,TGTGCCAGCAGTTACTTTGAGACCCAGTACTTC,CASSYFETQYF
.,TRBV4-1,.,TRBJ2-6,TGCGCCAGCAGCCAAGATAAAGGGTTATCCGGGGCCAACGTCCTGACTTTC,CASSQDKGLSGANVLTF
.,TRBV9,.,TRBJ2-1,TGTGCCAGCAGCGTAGACCCCAGGAATGAGCAGTTCTTC,CASSVDPRNEQFF
.,TRBV14,few,TRBJ2-7,TGTGCCAGCAGCCAGCTATGGGTCCAATCAGACGAGCAGTACTTC,CASSQLWVQSDEQYF
.,TRBV11-2,.,TRBJ1-1,TGTGCCAGCAGCTTGGGGACGGTCGAGGGGAAAGCTTTCTTT,CASSLGTVEGKAFF
.,TRBV11-2,once,TRBJ1-3,TGTGCCAGCAGCTCGGTAGTCTCTGGAAACACCATATATTTT,CASSSVVSGNTIYF
.,TRBV7-9,.,TRBJ1-5,TGTGCCAGCAGCTTAGGAGGGCCCCACCCAGGACAGCCCCAGCATTTT,CASSLGGPHPGQPQHF
TRBD2,TRBV27,.,TRBJ2-7,TGTGCCAGCAGTCCCTTAGCGGGAGGGCCTTTTCGCGAGCAGTACTTC,CASSPLAGGPFREQYF
.,TRBV7-9,.,TRBJ2-2,TGTGCCAGCAGCTTAGCCTTGGGGCAGGGGCGCACCGGGGAGCTGTTTTTT,CASSLALGQGRTGELFF
TRBD2,TRBV7-9,.,TRBJ2-7,TGTGCCAGCAGCTTAGTTAGCGGGAGGGTTGGCGAGCAGTACTTC,CASSLVSGRVGEQYF
.,TRBV14,.,TRBJ2-1,TGTGCCAGCAGCCAAGAGAACAGAGACGAGCAGTTCTTC,CASSQENRDEQFF
.,TRBV10-3,.,TRBJ2-2,TGTGCCATAGGGGGGGACCTACCCGGGGAGCTGTTTTTT,CAIGGDLPGELFF
TRBD1,TRBV25-1,.,TRBJ1-2,TGTGCCACAACGACAGGGACCTATGGCTACACCTTC,CATTTGTYGYTF
.,TRBV4-3,.,TRBJ2-7,TGCGCCAGCAGCCAAGATTTTACAGGGCGACGGGAGCAGTACTTC,CASSQDFTGRREQYF
TRBD2,TRBV7-2,.,TRBJ2-1,TGTGCCAGCAGCTCCCAGCTAGCGGGATCCTACAATGAGCAGTTCTTC,CASSSQLAGSYNEQFF
.,TRBV7-3,.,TRBJ2-5,TGTGCCAGCAGCTTACCGGGGGCCCAAGAGACCCAGTACTTC,CASSLPGAQETQYF
.,TRBV9,.,TRBJ2-3,TGTGCCAGCAGCGTAGTCGGGAGCGCCACAGATACGCAGTATTTT,CASSVVGSATDTQYF
.,TRBV13,.,TRBJ2-7,TGTGCCAGCAGCCCAGGGGCATCGGGCTTCTCCTACGAGCAGTACTTC,CASSPGASGFSYEQYF
TRBD1,TRBV11-2,.,TRBJ1-2,TGTGCCAGCAGCTCAATTCGGGAGGGGACAGGGCACACCTTC,CASSSIREGTGHTF
.,TRBV11-2,.,TRBJ1-3,TGTGCCAGCAGCTTAGAGAGGGGCAGGACCGACACCATATATTTT,CASSLERGRTDTIYF
TRBD2,TRBV9,.,TRBJ2-2,TGTGCCAGCAGCAGGGGACTAGCGGGGACCACCGGGGGGCTGTTTTTT,CASSRGLAGTTGGLFF
.,TRBV5-5,.,TRBJ2-7,TGTGCCAGCAGCTTCGGCAGCACCTACGAGCAGTACTTC,CASSFGSTYEQYF
.,TRBV15,few,TRBJ1-6,TGTGCCACCAGCAGAGATGAGGAAGGTTTTGGGACTACACCCCTCCACTTT,CATSRDEEGFGTTPLHF
TRBD1,TRBV9,once,TRBJ2-1,TGTGCCAGCAGCGTAGGGGTGACAGGGTTAGAAAATGAGCAGTTCTTC,CASSVGVTGLENEQFF
TRBD1,TRBV19,.,TRBJ1-4,TGTGCCACCAGGGGGGACAATGAAAAACTGTTTTTT,CATRGDNEKLFF
TRBD1,TRBV5-1,.,TRBJ1-1,TGCGCCAGCAGCTTACAGGGGGCGACTACTGAAGCTTTCTTT,CASSLQGATTEAFF
.,TRBV6-5,.,TRBJ1-3,TGTGCCAGCAGTTACCAGGGGTTATCTGGAAACACCATATATTTT,CASSYQGLSGNTIYF
.,TRBV10-1,.,TRBJ1-1,TGCGCCAGCAGCCAGGGACACGTTAATGAAGCTTTCTTT,CASSQGHVNEAFF
.,TRBV7-9,.,TRBJ2-5,TGTGCCAGCAGACGGGGACAAGAGACCCAGTACTTC,CASRRGQETQYF
.,TRBV2,.,TRBJ2-2,TGTGCCAGCAGTGGTGTCATCGGGGAGCTGTTTTTT,CASSGVIGELFF
TRBD1,TRBV5-1,few,TRBJ2-7,TGCGCCAGCTCAGGACAGGGCGGCCACGAGCAGTACTTC,CASSGQGGHEQYF
TRBD2,TRBV11-2,.,TRBJ2-3,TGTGCCAGCAGCTTAGTAGCGGGAGTCACAGATACGCAGTATTTT,CASSLVAGVTDTQYF
TRBD1,TRBV18,.,TRBJ1-2,TGTGCCAGCTCAGCAGGGACAGGGGATATTCCTGGCTACACCTTC,CASSAGTGDIPGYTF
TRBD1,TRBV10-3,.,TRBJ2-7,TGTGCCATCGGGACACAGGGGGGCGAGCAGTACTTC,CAIGTQGGEQYF
TRBD2,TRBV5-6,.,TRBJ2-4,TGTGCCAGCAGCCCCACTAGCGGGAGGGCCGGCAAAAACATTCAGTACTTC,CASSPTSGRAGKNIQYF
.,TRBV18,.,TRBJ2-7,TGTGCCAGCTCACCGGGACCGCGATCCGAGCAGTACTTC,CASSPGPRSEQYF
TRBD2,TRBV27,.,TRBJ2-7,TGTGCCAGCAGTCGATGGACTAGCGGGACCAGCGAGCAGTACTTC,CASSRWTSGTSEQYF
TRBD2,TRBV7-7,.,TRBJ2-7,TGTGCCAGCAGCTTAGAGTGGCGGGGGGCCTACGAGCAGTACTTC,CASSLEWRGAYEQYF
TRBD1,TRBV29-1,.,TRBJ2-7,TGCAGCGTGACAGGGGATACCTACGAGCAGTACTTC,CSVTGDTYEQYF
.,TRBV7-2,.,TRBJ1-3,TGTGCCAGCAGCCCCACGAGGGGGTCCGGAAACACCATATATTTT,CASSPTRGSGNTIYF
TRBD2,TRBV4-1,.,TRBJ2-7,TGCGCCAGCAGCCAAGATCGGAAGCGGGGGATCGGCTACGAGCAGTACTTC,CASSQDRKRGIGYEQYF
.,TRBV29-1,.,TRBJ2-7,TGCAGCGTGGTCGTCTCCTACGAGCAGTACTTC,CSVVVSYEQYF
TRBD1,TRBV6-6,.,TRBJ2-7,TGTGCCAGCAGTTCCCCACGACAGGGAATCCACGAGCAGTACTTC,CASSSPRQGIHEQYF
.,TRBV7-3,.,TRBJ2-5,TGTGCCAGCAGCCAGAACGCGGGACCCAAGACCCAGTACTTC,CASSQNAGPKTQYF
.,TRBV27,.,TRBJ1-6,TGTGCCAGCGGGCCCGCAGGATATAATTCACCCCTCCACTTT,CASGPAGYNSPLHF